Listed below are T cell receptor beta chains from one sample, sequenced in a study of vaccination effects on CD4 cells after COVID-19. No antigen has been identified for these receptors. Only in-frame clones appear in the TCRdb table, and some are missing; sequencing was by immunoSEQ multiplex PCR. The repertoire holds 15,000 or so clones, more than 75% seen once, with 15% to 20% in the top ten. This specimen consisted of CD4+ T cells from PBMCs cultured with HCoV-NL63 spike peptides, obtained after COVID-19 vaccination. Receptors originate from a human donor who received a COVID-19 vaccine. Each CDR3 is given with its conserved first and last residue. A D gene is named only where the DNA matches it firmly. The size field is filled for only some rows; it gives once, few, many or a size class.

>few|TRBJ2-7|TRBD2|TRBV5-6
TGTGCCAGCAGCTTGGGACTAGCTTCCTACGAGCAGTACTTC
CASSLGLASYEQYF
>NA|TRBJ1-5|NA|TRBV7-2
TGTGCCAGCGGGTTGAATCAGCCCCAGCATTTT
CASGLNQPQHF
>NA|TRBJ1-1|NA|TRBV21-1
TGTGCCAGCAGCAGACGACGAAACCGGGACACTGAAGCTTTCTTT
CASSRRRNRDTEAFF
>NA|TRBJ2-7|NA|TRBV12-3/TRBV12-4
TGTGCCAGCAGTTTAGAACAGGGAGTTCTTCCGTACTTC
CASSLEQGVLPYF
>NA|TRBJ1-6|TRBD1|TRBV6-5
TGTGCCAGCGGGACAGGATGGAATTCACCCCTCCACTTT
CASGTGWNSPLHF
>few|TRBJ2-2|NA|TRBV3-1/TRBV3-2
TGTGCCAGCAGCCAAGGGCCTCACCCCGGGGAGCTGTTTTTT
CASSQGPHPGELFF
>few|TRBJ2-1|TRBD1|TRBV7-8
TGTGCCAGCAGCCGAGACAGGGCATGGGGTGAGCAGTTCTTC
CASSRDRAWGEQFF
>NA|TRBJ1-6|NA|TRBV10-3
TGTGCCATCAGTGATTCACAAGGGACTGTGGATTCACCCCTCCACTTT
CAISDSQGTVDSPLHF
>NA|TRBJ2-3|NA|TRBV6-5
TGTGCCAGCAGTTTCTTCACTGGCACAGATACGCAGTATTTT
CASSFFTGTDTQYF
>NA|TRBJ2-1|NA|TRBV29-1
TGCAGCGTTCCCGCAGGGGCTTCCTACAATGAGCAGTTCTTC
CSVPAGASYNEQFF
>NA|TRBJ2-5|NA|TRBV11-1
TGTGCCAGCAGCTCAGTGGGGGCGTCCCAAGAGACCCAGTACTTC
CASSSVGASQETQYF
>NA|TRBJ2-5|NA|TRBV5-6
TGTGCCAGCAGCTTGGTCAGGGGTAGGGGGGAGACCCAGTACTTC
CASSLVRGRGETQYF
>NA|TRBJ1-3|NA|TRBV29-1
TGCAGCGTTGAAGGGCCCGGAAACACCATATATTTT
CSVEGPGNTIYF
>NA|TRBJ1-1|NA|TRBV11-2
TGTGCCAGCAGCTTAGAGGGCGGGGGTTTCCGCACTGAAGCTTTCTTT
CASSLEGGGFRTEAFF
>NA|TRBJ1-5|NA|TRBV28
TGTGCCAGCAGGGGGATGAATCAGCCCCAGCATTTT
CASRGMNQPQHF
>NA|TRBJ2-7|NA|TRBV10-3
TGTGCCATCAGTGGAAGCGGCCCCTACGAGCAGTACTTC
CAISGSGPYEQYF
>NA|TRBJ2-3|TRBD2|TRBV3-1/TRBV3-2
TGTGCCAGCAGCGAAACTAGCGGGGGGGCGTTGACAGATACGCAGTATTTT
CASSETSGGALTDTQYF
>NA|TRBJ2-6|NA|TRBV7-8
TGTGCCAGCAGCCCAGGGCAGGGGAGGGCTGGGGCCAACGTCCTGACTTTC
CASSPGQGRAGANVLTF
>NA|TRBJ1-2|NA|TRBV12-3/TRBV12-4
TGTGCCAGCAGTTTAGCAGGCCCCTATGGCTACACCTTC
CASSLAGPYGYTF
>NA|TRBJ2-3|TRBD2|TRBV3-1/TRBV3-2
TGTGCCAGCAGCCCGACTAGCGGGGGCAGCACAGATACGCAGTATTTT
CASSPTSGGSTDTQYF
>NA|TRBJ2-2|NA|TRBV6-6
TGTGCCAGCACCCGGGGGAAAGGGGCCACCGGGGAGCTGTTTTTT
CASTRGKGATGELFF